What follows describes a single TCR beta chain. Its specificity is not known. One base away lies a much larger clone, so this may be a sequencing read error. The data derive from a study of early T cells in non-severe SARS-CoV-2 infection. Study in general: Sequenced material consisted of bulk RNA (from unsorted whole blood), and chains were unpaired. Study observations and caveats: Lookups in VDJdb leaned toward anti-spike CD8 responses and missed private and CD4 specificities.

Separate cDNA molecules each had unique molecular identifiers attached to them. TCRdb called the 5' RACE reads again in MiXCR, with one record for every CDR3 protein. The data show 60,000 to 70,000 distinct CDR3 sequences, over 8% seen once. The clonotype was recovered from an adult who was a healthcare worker with PCR-confirmed SARS-CoV-2 infection or an uninfected control (not recorded which). Material: whole blood.

The chain's CDR3 is CASSLAREGRADTQYF. In DNA, the CDR3 is TGTGCCAGCAGCTTAGCCAGGGAGGGACGCGCAGATACGCAGTATTTT. The chain uses TRBV7-2 and TRBJ2-3, with 7 bases that match TRBD2. The CDR3 has 16 amino acids. From germline, CDR1 is SGHTA and CDR2 FQGNSA. V shed 0 bases and J 4 bases; nucleotides not matched to a gene: 7.